Given below is one TCR beta chain in context. V lost 4 bases, J lost 5 bases, and 10 bases stayed unmatched. The length of the CDR3 is 16 residues. The V gene's germline CDR1 is SNHLY and CDR2 FYNNEI. The sample is drawn from a study of blood T cell repertoires in COVID-19. About the research overall: The study drew acute and convalescent COVID-19 samples from the United States, Italy and Spain.

As originally analysed: Estimated nucleated cell counts came from reference gene primer amplification. Generated by immunoSEQ multiplex PCR, the TCRdb table keeps only in-frame clones and is missing some. V, J and clone size are those of that table, while D and trimming were read from the DNA. Found here are more than 200,000 clones, 80% to 90% of them singletons; the top ten hold about 1.3%. The chain recombines TRBV2 with TRBJ1-1; 10 bases are a match to TRBD1. Sequenced material: peripheral blood. The TCR was taken from a man at least 80 years old with acute or convalescent COVID-19. In nucleotides, the CDR3 is TGTGCCAGCAGTGTCCGACAGGGGGCAGGGGGAACTGAAGCTTTCTTT. It yields the protein CASSVRQGAGGTEAFF.